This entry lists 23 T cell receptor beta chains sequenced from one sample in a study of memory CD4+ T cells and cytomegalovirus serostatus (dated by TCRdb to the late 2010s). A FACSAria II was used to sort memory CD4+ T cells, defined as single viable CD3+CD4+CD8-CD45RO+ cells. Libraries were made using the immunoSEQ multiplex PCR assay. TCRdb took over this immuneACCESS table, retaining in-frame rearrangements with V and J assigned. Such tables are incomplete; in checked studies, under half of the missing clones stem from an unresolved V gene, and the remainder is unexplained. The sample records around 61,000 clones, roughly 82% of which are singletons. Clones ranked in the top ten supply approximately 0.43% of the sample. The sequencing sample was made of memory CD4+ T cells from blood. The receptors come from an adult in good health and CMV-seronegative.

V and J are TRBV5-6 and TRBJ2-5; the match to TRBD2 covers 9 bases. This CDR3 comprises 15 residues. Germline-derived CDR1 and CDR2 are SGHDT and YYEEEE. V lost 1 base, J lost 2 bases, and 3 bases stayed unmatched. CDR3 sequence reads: CASSLLSGGQETQYF. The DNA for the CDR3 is TGTGCCAGCAGCTTGCTTAGCGGGGGTCAAGAGACCCAGTACTTC.

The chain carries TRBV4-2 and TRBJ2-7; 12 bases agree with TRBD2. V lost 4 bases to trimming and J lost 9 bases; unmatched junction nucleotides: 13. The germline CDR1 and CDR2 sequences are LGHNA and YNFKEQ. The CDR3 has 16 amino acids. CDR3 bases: TGTGCCAGCAGCCGGCTGACTAGCGGGGGTGATACGAGGCAGTACTTC. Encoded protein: CASSRLTSGGDTRQYF.

The CDR3, as DNA: TGCAGCGTCACGGGACCACCGAATACGCAGTATTTT. Translation: CSVTGPPNTQYF. The chain has TRBV29-1 and TRBJ2-3, with D perhaps given as TRBD1 or TRBD2 (5 bases each). Germline-derived CDR1 and CDR2 are SQVTM and ANQGSEA. This CDR3 is built from 12 residues. Trimming removed 6 bases at V and 7 bases at J, with 14 bases between.

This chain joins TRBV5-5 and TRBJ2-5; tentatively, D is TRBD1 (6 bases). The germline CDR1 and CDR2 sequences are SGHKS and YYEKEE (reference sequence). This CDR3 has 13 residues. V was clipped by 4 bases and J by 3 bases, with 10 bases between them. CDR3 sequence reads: CASSLTGEETQYF. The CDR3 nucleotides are TGTGCCAGCAGCCTGACAGGAGAAGAGACCCAGTACTTC.

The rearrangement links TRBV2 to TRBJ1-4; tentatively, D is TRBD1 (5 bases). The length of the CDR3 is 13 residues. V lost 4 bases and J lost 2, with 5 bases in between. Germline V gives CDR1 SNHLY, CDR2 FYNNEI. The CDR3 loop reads CASSGDTNEKLFF. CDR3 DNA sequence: TGTGCCAGCAGTGGGGACACTAATGAAAAACTGTTTTTT.

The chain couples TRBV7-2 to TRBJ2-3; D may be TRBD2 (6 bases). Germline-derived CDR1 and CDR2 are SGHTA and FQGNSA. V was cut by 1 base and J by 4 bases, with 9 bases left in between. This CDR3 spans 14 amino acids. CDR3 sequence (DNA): TGTGCCAGCAGCTTAGGGGGACTGCCAGATACGCAGTATTTT. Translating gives CASSLGGLPDTQYF. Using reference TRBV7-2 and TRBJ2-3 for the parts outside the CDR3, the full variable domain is GAGVSQSPSNKVTEKGKDVELRCDPISGHTALYWYRQSLGQGLEFLIYFQGNSAPDKSGLPSDRFSAERTGGSVSTLTIQRTQQEDSAVYLCASSLGGLPDTQYFGPGTRLTVL.

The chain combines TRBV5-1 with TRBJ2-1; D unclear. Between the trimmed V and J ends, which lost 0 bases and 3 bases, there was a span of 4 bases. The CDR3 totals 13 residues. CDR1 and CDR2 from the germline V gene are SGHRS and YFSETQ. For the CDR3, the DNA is TGCGCCAGCAGCTTGGCGGTCTACAATGAGCAGTTCTTC. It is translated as CASSLAVYNEQFF.

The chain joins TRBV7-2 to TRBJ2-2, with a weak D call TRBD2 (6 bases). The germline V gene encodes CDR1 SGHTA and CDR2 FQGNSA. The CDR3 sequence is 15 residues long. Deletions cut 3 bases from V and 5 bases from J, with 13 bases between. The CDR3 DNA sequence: TGTGCCAGCAGCTTTGCGGGGCGAGGAACCGGGGAGCTGTTTTTT. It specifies CASSFAGRGTGELFF.

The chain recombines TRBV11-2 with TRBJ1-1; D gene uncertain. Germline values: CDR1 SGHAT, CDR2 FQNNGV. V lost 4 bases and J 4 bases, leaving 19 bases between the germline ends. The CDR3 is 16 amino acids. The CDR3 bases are TGTGCCAGCAGCTCCTTCGCTCCGGGGAGTGGCACTGAAGCTTTCTTT. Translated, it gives CASSSFAPGSGTEAFF.

CDR3 sequence reads: CASSLMASGGDTQYF. CDR3 nucleotide sequence: TGTGCCAGCAGCTTAATGGCTAGCGGGGGGGATACGCAGTATTTT. The rearrangement links TRBV7-9 to TRBJ2-3; TRBD2 agrees at 11 bases. Germline V CDR1 and CDR2: SEHNR, FQNEAQ (reference sequence). V lost 2 bases and J lost 6; bases outside the gene matches: 4. CDR3 length: 15 amino acids.

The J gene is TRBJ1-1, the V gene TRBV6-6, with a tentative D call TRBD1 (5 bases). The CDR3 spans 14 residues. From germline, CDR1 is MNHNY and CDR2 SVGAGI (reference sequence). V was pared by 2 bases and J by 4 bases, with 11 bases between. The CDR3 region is CASSYGQQVTEAFF. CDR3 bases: TGTGCCAGCAGTTACGGACAACAGGTCACTGAAGCTTTCTTT.

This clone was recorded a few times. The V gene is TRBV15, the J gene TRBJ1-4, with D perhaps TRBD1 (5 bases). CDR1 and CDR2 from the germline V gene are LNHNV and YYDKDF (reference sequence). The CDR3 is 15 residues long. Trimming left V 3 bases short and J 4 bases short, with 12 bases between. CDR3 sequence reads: CATSRMTAYNEKLFF. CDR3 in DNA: TGTGCCACCAGCAGGATGACAGCCTATAATGAAAAACTGTTTTTT.

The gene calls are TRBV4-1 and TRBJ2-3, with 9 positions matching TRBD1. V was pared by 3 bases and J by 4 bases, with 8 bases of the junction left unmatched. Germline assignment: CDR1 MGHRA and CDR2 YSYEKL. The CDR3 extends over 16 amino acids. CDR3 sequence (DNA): TGCGCCAGCAGCCAGGGGACAGGGCCGGGTGCAGATACGCAGTATTTT. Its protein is CASSQGTGPGADTQYF.

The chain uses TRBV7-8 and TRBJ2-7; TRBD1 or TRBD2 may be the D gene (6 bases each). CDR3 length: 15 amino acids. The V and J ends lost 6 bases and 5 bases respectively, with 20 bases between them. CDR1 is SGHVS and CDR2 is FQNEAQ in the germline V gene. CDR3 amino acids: CASSSMGQGRNEQYF. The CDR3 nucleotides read TGTGCCAGCAGTTCGATGGGGCAGGGGAGGAACGAGCAGTACTTC.

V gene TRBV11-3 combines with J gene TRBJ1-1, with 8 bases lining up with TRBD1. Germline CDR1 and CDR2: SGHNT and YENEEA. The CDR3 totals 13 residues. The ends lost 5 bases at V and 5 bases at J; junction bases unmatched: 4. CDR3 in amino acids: CASSQDRATEAFF. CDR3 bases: TGTGCCAGCAGCCAGGACAGGGCGACTGAAGCTTTCTTT.

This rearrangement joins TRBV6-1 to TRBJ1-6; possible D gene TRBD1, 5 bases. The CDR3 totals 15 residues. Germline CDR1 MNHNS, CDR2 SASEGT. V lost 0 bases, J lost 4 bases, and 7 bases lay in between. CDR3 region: CASSEAAGYNSPLHF. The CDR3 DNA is TGTGCCAGCAGTGAAGCGGCAGGGTATAATTCACCCCTCCACTTT.

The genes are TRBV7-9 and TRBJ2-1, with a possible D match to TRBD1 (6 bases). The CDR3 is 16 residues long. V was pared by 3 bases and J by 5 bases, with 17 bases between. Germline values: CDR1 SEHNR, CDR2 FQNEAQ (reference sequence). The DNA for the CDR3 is TGTGCCAGCAGCTTGCGTGTGGGGGCTCAGGACAATGAGCAGTTCTTC. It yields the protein CASSLRVGAQDNEQFF. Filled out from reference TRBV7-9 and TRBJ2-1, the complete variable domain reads DTGVSQNPRHKITKRGQNVTFRCDPISEHNRLYWYRQTLGQGPEFLTYFQNEAQLEKSRLLSDRFSAERPKGSFSTLEIQRTEQGDSAMYLCASSLRVGAQDNEQFFGPGTRLTVL.

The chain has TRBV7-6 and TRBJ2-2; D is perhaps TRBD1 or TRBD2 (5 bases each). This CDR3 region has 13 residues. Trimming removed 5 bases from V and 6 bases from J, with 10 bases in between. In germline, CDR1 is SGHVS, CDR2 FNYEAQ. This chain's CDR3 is CASSRGDAGELFF. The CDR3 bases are TGTGCCAGCAGCCGTGGGGACGCCGGGGAGCTGTTTTTT.

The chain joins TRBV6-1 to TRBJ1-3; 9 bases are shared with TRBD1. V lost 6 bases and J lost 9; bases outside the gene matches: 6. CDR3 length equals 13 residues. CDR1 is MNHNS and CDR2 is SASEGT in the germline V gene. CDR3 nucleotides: TGTGCCAGCAGAGACAGGGGGGAAGGCACCATATATTTT. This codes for CASRDRGEGTIYF.

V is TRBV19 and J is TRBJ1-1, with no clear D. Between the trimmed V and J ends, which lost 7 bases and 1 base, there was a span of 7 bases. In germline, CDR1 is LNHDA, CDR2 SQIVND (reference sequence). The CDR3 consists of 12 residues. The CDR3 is CASNGRNTEAFF. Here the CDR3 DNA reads TGTGCCAGTAACGGCCGGAACACTGAAGCTTTCTTT.

Written as DNA, the CDR3 is TGTGCCAGCAGCCTCCGCCTAGCGCATGAGCAGTACTTC. As protein: CASSLRLAHEQYF. The V gene is TRBV6-5, the J gene TRBJ2-7; tentative D call: TRBD2 (6 bases). V lost 6 bases, J lost 7 bases, and 16 bases lay in between. The CDR3 sequence is 13 residues long. From germline, CDR1 is MNHEY and CDR2 SVGAGI.

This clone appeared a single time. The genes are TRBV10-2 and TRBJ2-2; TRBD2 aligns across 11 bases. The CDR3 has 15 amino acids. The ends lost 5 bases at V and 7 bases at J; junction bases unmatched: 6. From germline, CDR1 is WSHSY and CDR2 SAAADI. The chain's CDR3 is CASSFPGLAVGELFF. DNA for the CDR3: TGCGCCAGCAGTTTTCCGGGACTAGCGGTCGGGGAGCTGTTTTTT.

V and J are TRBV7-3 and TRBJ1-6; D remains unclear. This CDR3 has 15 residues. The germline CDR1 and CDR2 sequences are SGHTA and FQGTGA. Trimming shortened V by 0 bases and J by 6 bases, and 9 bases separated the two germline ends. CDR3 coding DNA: TGTGCCAGCAGCTTAACGTCATCCCTTAATTCACCCCTCCACTTT. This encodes CASSLTSSLNSPLHF. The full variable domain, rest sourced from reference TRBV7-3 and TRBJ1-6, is GAGVSQTPSNKVTEKGKYVELRCDPISGHTALYWYRQSLGQGPEFLIYFQGTGAADDSGLPNDRFFAVRPEGSVSTLKIQRTERGDSAVYLCASSLTSSLNSPLHFGNGTRLTVT.